Detailed here is one TCR beta chain. As handled by the study authors: Reference gene primer amplification gave nucleated cell count estimates. Some clones are missing from TCRdb's copy, which holds only in-frame ones; the method was immunoSEQ multiplex PCR. V and J calls and clone size are copied from that table; D and trimming were computed from the DNA. The sample carries 160,000 or so clones, about 92% recorded once. The entry originates in a study of blood T cell repertoires in COVID-19. Study-level background: The samples span acute and convalescent COVID-19 from the United States, Italy and Spain.

CDR3 length equals 12 residues. The V end lost 4 bases, the J end lost 3 bases, and 4 bases lay between the germline ends. Germline V gene lookup returns CDR1 SGHTA and CDR2 FQGNSA. Seattle's cohort entered during active infection and was followed longitudinally. The clonotype was recovered from a woman aged 55-69 years with COVID-19, enrolled during active disease. Sample: peripheral blood. The gene calls are TRBV7-2 and TRBJ1-5; no reliable D call. The CDR3 nucleotides read TGTGCCAGCAGCTCTATCAATCAGCCCCAGCATTTT. It specifies CASSSINQPQHF.